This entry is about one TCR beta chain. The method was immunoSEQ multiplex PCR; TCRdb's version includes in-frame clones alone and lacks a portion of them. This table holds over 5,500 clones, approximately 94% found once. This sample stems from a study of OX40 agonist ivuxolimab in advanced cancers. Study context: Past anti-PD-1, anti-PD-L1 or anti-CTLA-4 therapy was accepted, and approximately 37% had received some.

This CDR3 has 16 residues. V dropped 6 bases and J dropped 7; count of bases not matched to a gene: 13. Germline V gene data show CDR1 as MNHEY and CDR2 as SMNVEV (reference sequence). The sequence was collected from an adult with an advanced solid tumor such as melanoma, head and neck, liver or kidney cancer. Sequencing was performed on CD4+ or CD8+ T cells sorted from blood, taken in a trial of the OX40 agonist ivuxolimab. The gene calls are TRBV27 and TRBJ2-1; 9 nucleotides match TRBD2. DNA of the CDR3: TGTGCCAGCAGAGTATACGGGACTAGCCTCCCTAATGAGCAGTTCTTC. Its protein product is CASRVYGTSLPNEQFF.